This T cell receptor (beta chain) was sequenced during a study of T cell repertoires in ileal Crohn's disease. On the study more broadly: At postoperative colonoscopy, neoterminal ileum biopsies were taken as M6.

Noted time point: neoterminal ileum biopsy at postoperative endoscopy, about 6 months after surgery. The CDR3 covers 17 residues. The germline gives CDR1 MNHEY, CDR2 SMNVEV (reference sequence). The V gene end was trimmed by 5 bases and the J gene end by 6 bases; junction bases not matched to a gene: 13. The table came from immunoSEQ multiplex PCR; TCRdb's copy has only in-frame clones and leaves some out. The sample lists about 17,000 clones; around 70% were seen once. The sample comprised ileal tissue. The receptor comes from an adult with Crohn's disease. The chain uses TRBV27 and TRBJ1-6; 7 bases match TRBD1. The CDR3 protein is CASSRNTGAIFNSPLHF. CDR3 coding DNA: TGTGCCAGCAGTAGAAATACAGGGGCGATATTTAATTCACCCCTCCACTTT.